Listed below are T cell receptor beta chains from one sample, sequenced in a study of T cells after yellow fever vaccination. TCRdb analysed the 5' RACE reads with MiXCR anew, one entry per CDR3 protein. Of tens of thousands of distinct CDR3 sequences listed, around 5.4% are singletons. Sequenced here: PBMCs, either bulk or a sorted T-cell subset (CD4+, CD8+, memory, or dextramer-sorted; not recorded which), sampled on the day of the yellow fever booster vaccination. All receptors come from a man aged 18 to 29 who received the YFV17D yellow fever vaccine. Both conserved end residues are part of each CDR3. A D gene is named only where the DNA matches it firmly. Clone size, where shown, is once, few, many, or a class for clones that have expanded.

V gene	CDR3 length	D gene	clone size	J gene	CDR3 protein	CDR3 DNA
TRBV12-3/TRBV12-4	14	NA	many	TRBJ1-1	CASSLWLGNTEAFF	TGTGCCAGCAGTTTATGGTTAGGGAACACTGAAGCTTTCTTT
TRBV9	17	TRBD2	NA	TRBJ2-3	CASSERTSGGPTDTQYF	TGTGCCAGCAGCGAGCGGACTAGCGGGGGGCCGACAGATACGCAGTATTTT
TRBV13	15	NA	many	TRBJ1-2	CASSLMAASYYGYTF	TGTGCCAGCAGCTTAATGGCAGCGAGCTACTATGGCTACACCTTC
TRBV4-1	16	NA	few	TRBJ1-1	CASSPEGLLSNTEAFF	TGCGCCAGCAGCCCTGAGGGCCTACTCTCAAACACTGAAGCTTTCTTT
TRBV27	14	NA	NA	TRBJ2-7	CASSLRGFNYEQYF	TGTGCCAGCAGTTTACGGGGGTTTAACTACGAGCAGTACTTC
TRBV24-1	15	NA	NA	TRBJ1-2	CATSDFRQGGYGYTF	TGTGCCACCAGTGATTTTCGGCAGGGCGGCTATGGCTACACCTTC
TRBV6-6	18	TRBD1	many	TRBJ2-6	CASSSLPGTGSGANVLTF	TGTGCCAGCAGTTCCTTGCCCGGGACAGGGTCTGGGGCCAACGTCCTGACTTTC
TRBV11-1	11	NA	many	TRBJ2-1	CASTSSSEQFF	TGTGCCAGCACGTCGTCGAGTGAGCAGTTCTTC
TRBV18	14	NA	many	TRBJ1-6	CASSGQEALKPPHF	TGTGCCAGCTCAGGGCAGGAGGCTTTAAAGCCCCCCCACTTT
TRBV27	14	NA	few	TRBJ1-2	CASGNLGSTYGYTF	TGTGCCAGCGGAAACCTTGGGTCGACATATGGCTACACCTTC
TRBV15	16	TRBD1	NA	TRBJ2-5	CATSREGQGAMETQYF	TGTGCCACCAGCAGAGAAGGACAGGGGGCGATGGAGACCCAGTACTTC
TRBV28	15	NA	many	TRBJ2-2	CASSFLGQPTGELFF	TGTGCCAGCAGTTTTCTCGGCCAGCCGACCGGGGAGCTGTTTTTT
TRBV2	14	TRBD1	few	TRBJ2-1	CASEGQTSYNEQFF	TGTGCCAGCGAGGGACAGACCTCCTACAATGAGCAGTTCTTC
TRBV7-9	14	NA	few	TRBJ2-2	CASSLAANTGELFF	TGTGCCAGCAGCTTAGCGGCGAACACCGGGGAGCTGTTTTTT
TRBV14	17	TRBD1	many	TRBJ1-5	CASSQEAGGPSNQPQHF	TGTGCCAGCAGCCAAGAGGCAGGGGGCCCAAGCAATCAGCCCCAGCATTTT
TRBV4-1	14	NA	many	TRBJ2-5	CASSRQSTGETQYF	TGCGCCAGCAGCAGGCAATCAACGGGGGAGACCCAGTACTTC
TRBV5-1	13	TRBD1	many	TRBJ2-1	CASSFGTGREQFF	TGCGCCAGCAGCTTCGGGACAGGGCGTGAGCAGTTCTTC
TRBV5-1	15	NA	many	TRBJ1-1	CASSLGSTGNTEAFF	TGCGCCAGCAGCTTGGGGTCTACGGGAAACACTGAAGCTTTCTTT
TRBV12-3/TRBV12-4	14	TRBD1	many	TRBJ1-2	CASKEWGQGHGYTF	TGTGCCAGCAAAGAGTGGGGACAGGGTCATGGCTACACCTTC
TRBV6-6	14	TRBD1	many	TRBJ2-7	CASSIQGAVYEQYF	TGTGCCAGCAGTATCCAGGGGGCAGTCTACGAGCAGTACTTC
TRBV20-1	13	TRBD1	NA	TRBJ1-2	CSATQGVTNGYTF	TGCAGTGCGACGCAGGGGGTGACTAATGGCTACACCTTC
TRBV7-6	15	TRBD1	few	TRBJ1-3	CASSLYRGSGNTIYF	TGTGCCAGCAGCTTATACAGGGGCTCTGGAAACACCATATATTTT